These T cell receptor beta chains were read from a single sample in a study of T-cell memory formation after mild COVID-19. TCRdb reanalysed the 5' RACE reads using MiXCR and keeps one entry per CDR3 protein. The table shows some 450,000 distinct CDR3 sequences, with about 20% occurring only once. Sequencing was performed on PBMCs or a T cell subset sorted from them (not recorded which). Source of these receptors: a man aged 18 to 30 who had mild COVID-19 (a few samples of this study predate the infection). Cell type and time point are not known. Each CDR3 is given with its conserved first and last residue. Fields, in order: J gene, clone size, D gene, V gene, CDR3 DNA, CDR3 protein. A D gene is named only where the DNA matches it firmly. Only part of the rows carry a size: once, few, many, or a class if the clone is expanded.

TRBJ2-3,few,TRBD1,TRBV6-5,TGTGCCAGCAGTCCGACAGGGCTGATTGGGACAGATACGCAGTATTTT,CASSPTGLIGTDTQYF
TRBJ2-1,few,TRBD2,TRBV27,TGTGCCAGCAGAGCCCCGGGGGGGCCTTGGTCCTACAATGAGCAGTTCTTC,CASRAPGGPWSYNEQFF
TRBJ2-5,NA,NA,TRBV4-2,TGTGCCAGCAGCCAAGATCTGGACTTTCAAGAGACCCAGTACTTC,CASSQDLDFQETQYF
TRBJ1-3,few,NA,TRBV27,TGTGCCAGCAGTTTAAAAGGTTTCTCTGGAAACACCATATATTTT,CASSLKGFSGNTIYF
TRBJ2-5,few,NA,TRBV7-3,TGTGCCAGCAGCTTTCGCGGGGAGTGGTGGGAGACCCAGTACTTC,CASSFRGEWWETQYF
TRBJ1-2,many,NA,TRBV5-4,TGTGCCAGCAGACCCCCGGCCTCGGTATATGGCTACACCTTC,CASRPPASVYGYTF
TRBJ1-1,NA,NA,TRBV7-9,TGTGCCAGCAGCTTCCCGGGGGCCTGGACTGAAGCTTTCTTT,CASSFPGAWTEAFF
TRBJ2-3,few,NA,TRBV11-2,TGTGCCAGCAGCTTAAGGACAGAACAGTATTTT,CASSLRTEQYF
TRBJ2-3,few,TRBD2,TRBV7-8,TGTGCCAGCAGCATACTTAGCGGGGGGAGCACAGATACGCAGTATTTT,CASSILSGGSTDTQYF
TRBJ2-1,few,NA,TRBV19,TGTGCCAGTAGCGGAGATTACAATGAGCAGTTCTTC,CASSGDYNEQFF